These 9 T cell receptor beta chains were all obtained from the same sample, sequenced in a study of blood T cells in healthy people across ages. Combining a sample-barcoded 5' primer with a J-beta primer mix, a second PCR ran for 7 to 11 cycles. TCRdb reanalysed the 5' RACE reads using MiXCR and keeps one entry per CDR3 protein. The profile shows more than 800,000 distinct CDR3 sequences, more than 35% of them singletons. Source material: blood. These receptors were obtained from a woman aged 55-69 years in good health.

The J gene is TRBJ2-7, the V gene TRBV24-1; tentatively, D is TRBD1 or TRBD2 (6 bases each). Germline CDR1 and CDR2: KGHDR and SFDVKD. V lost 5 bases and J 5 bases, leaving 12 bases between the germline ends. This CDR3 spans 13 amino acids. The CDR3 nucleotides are TGTGCCACCAGTGGTCAGGGGAGGAACGAGCAGTACTTC. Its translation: CATSGQGRNEQYF.

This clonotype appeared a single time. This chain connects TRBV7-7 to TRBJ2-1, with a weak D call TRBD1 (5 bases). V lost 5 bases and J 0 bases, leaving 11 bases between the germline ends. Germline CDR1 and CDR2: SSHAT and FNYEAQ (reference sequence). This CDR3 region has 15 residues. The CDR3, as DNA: TGTGCCAGCAGCGCATACAGGAGCTCCTACAATGAGCAGTTCTTC. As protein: CASSAYRSSYNEQFF.

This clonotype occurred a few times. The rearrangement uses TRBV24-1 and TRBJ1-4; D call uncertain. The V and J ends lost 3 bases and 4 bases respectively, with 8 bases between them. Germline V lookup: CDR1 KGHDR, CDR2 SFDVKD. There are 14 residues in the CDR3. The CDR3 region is CATSDGGNNEKLFF. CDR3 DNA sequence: TGTGCCACCAGTGATGGAGGAAATAATGAAAAACTGTTTTTT.

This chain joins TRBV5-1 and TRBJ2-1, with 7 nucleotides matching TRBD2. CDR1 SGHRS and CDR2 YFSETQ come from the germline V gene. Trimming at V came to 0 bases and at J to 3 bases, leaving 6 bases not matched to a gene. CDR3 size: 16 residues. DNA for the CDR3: TGCGCCAGCAGCTTGGGGGGGGGTTCTGGCTACAATGAGCAGTTCTTC. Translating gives CASSLGGGSGYNEQFF. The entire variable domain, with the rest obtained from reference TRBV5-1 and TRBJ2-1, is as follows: KAGVTQTPRYLIKTRGQQVTLSCSPISGHRSVSWYQQTPGQGLQFLFEYFSETQRNKGNFPGRFSGRQFSNSRSEMNVSTLELGDSALYLCASSLGGGSGYNEQFFGPGTRLTVL.

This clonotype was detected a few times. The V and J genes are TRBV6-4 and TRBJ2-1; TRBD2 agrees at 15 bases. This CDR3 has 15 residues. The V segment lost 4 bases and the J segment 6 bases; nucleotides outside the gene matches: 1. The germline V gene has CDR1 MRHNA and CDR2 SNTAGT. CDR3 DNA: TGTGCCAGCAGTGGGACTAGCGGGGGGGCCAATGAGCAGTTCTTC. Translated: CASSGTSGGANEQFF.

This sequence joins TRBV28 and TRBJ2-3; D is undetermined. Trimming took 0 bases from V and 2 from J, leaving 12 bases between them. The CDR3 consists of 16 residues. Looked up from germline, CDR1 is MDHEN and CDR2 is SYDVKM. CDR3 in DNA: TGTGCCAGCAGTTTATGGGGTGGTGGGGACACAGATACGCAGTATTTT. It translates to CASSLWGGGDTDTQYF.

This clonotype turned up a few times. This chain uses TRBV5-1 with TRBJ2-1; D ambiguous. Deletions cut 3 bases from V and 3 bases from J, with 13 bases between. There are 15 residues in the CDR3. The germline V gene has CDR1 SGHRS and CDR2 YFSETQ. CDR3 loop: CASSSNKQSYNEQFF. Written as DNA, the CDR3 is TGCGCCAGCAGCTCCAACAAACAGAGCTACAATGAGCAGTTCTTC.

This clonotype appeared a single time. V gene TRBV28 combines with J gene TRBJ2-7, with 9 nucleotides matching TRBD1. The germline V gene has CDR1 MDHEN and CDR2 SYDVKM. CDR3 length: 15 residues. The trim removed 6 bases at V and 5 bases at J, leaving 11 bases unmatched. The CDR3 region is CASRRAIRDRDEQYF. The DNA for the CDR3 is TGTGCCAGCAGACGCGCTATCCGGGACAGGGACGAGCAGTACTTC.

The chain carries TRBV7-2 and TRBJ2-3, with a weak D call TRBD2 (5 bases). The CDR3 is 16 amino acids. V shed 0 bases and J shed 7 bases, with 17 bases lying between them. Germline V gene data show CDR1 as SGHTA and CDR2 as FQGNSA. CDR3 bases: TGTGCCAGCAGCTTAGCGACGGAGGCCCCGGGTAATACGCAGTATTTT. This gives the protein CASSLATEAPGNTQYF.